The 26 T cell receptor beta chains reported below all come from one sample, sequenced in a study of T cell changes during pregnancy in multiple sclerosis. This table comes from immunoSEQ multiplex PCR, and its TCRdb copy is limited to in-frame clones, with some not included. The sample records around 56,000 clones, 75% to 90% being singletons. The source was peripheral blood, collected after pregnancy. The source is a female donor with multiple sclerosis, enrolled in a pregnancy study.

V usage is TRBV18 and J usage is TRBJ2-7, with 11 nucleotides matching TRBD1. Germline assignment: CDR1 KGHSH and CDR2 LQKENI. The CDR3 loop spans 15 amino acids. V shed 3 bases, J shed 2 bases, and the junction held 3 bases outside the gene matches. CDR3 loop: CASSPGTGGPYEQYF. In DNA form, the CDR3 reads TGTGCCAGCTCACCGGGGACAGGGGGACCCTACGAGCAGTACTTC.

The gene calls are TRBV27 and TRBJ1-5, with 9 positions matching TRBD1. The CDR3 spans 14 residues. The V gene end was trimmed by 6 bases and the J gene end by 7 bases; junction bases not matched to a gene: 7. Germline assignment: CDR1 MNHEY and CDR2 SMNVEV (reference sequence). CDR3 amino acids: CASSATGGRQPQHF. Here the CDR3 DNA reads TGTGCCAGCAGCGCCACAGGGGGCCGGCAGCCCCAGCATTTT.

J is TRBJ2-7 and V is TRBV6-1, with 9 nucleotides matching TRBD1. The CDR3 sequence is 13 residues long. CDR1 is MNHNS and CDR2 is SASEGT in the germline V gene. The junction had 3 bases not matched to a gene; V was cut back by 7 bases and J by 2 bases. Written as DNA, the CDR3 is TGTGCCAGCAATTGGGACAGGGCCTACGAGCAGTACTTC. Translated, it gives CASNWDRAYEQYF.

The rearrangement joins TRBV12-5 to TRBJ2-2; possibly TRBD1 for D (6 bases). This CDR3 spans 17 amino acids. Germline V gene sequence: CDR1 LGHNT, CDR2 FRNRAP. The V end was cut by 0 bases, the J end by 0 bases, with 11 bases between. CDR3 amino acids: CASGLVLGQPNTGELFF. DNA for the CDR3: TGTGCTAGTGGTTTGGTACTAGGACAGCCGAACACCGGGGAGCTGTTTTTT. Filled out from reference TRBV12-5 and TRBJ2-2, the complete variable domain reads DARVTQTPRHKVTEMGQEVTMRCQPILGHNTVFWYRQTMMQGLELLAYFRNRAPLDDSGMPKDRFSAEMPDATLATLKIQPSEPRDSAVYFCASGLVLGQPNTGELFFGEGSRLTVL.

The rearrangement joins TRBV6-5 to TRBJ1-1, with a tentative D call TRBD1 (5 bases). The V gene lost 8 bases and the J gene lost 0 bases, with 13 bases spanning the gap. The CDR3 is made up of 14 amino acids. The germline CDR1 and CDR2 sequences are MNHEY and SVGAGI. CDR3 sequence reads: CASQTGGLNTEAFF. The DNA of the CDR3 is TGTGCCAGCCAAACCGGGGGTTTGAACACTGAAGCTTTCTTT.

This clone was counted once. This chain uses TRBV7-2 with TRBJ1-3; D gene uncertain. The germline V gene encodes CDR1 SGHTA and CDR2 FQGNSA. The V and J ends lost 3 bases and 0 bases respectively, with 3 bases between them. This CDR3 contains 13 residues. DNA of the CDR3: TGTGCCAGCAGCTTGGCCTCTGGAAACACCATATATTTT. Translating gives CASSLASGNTIYF. The full variable domain, completed using reference TRBV7-2 and TRBJ1-3, is GAGVSQSPSNKVTEKGKDVELRCDPISGHTALYWYRQSLGQGLEFLIYFQGNSAPDKSGLPSDRFSAERTGGSVSTLTIQRTQQEDSAVYLCASSLASGNTIYFGEGSWLTVV.

The chain employs TRBV27 and TRBJ2-7; a possible D gene is TRBD1 (5 bases). The CDR3 is made up of 15 amino acids. Germline CDR1 and CDR2: MNHEY and SMNVEV (reference sequence). Trimming cost V 6 bases and J 2 bases, with 17 bases left between them. The CDR3 sequence is CASRRRRDFPYEQYF. For the CDR3, the DNA is TGTGCCAGCAGGCGACGCAGGGATTTCCCCTACGAGCAGTACTTC.

V is TRBV6-1 and J is TRBJ2-2; D might be TRBD2 (5 bases). V was shortened by 7 bases and J by 6 bases, with 15 bases between the two germline ends. In germline, CDR1 is MNHNS, CDR2 SASEGT. This CDR3 spans 14 amino acids. The DNA of the CDR3 is TGTGCCAGCATGAGGACTCGGTTCGCCGGGGAGCTGTTTTTT. Translation: CASMRTRFAGELFF.

The gene calls are TRBV28 and TRBJ2-5, with 7 bases that match TRBD1. In germline, CDR1 is MDHEN, CDR2 SYDVKM. V lost 2 bases, J lost 3 bases, and 6 bases stayed unmatched. The CDR3 runs 15 residues. The CDR3 region is CASSLEFGTEETQYF. CDR3 nucleotides: TGTGCCAGCAGTTTAGAATTCGGGACAGAAGAGACCCAGTACTTC.

The J gene is TRBJ1-1, the V gene TRBV29-1, with D maybe TRBD1 (6 bases). The V end lost 4 bases, the J end lost 3 bases, and 18 bases lay between the germline ends. Germline V gives CDR1 SQVTM, CDR2 ANQGSEA. This CDR3 region has 15 residues. The CDR3: CSVVKVIGGDTEAFF. CDR3 DNA: TGCAGCGTTGTGAAGGTAATAGGGGGGGACACTGAAGCTTTCTTT.

The J gene is TRBJ2-5, the V gene TRBV6-5; 15 nucleotides align to TRBD2. This CDR3 is built from 16 residues. The V segment lost 0 bases and the J segment 4 bases; nucleotides outside the gene matches: 0. CDR1 and CDR2 (germline): MNHEY, SVGAGI. The CDR3 coding sequence is TGTGCCAGCAGTTACTCGGGACTAGCGGGGGGAGAGACCCAGTACTTC. Protein product: CASSYSGLAGGETQYF.

The J gene is TRBJ2-7, the V gene TRBV9, with 7 bases that match TRBD1. CDR1 SGDLS and CDR2 YYNGEE come from the germline V gene. J lost 1 base, V lost 0 bases, and 4 bases had no gene match. The CDR3 spans 15 residues. For the CDR3, the DNA is TGTGCCAGCAGCGTAGCCCCGGGACAGTCCTACGAGCAGTACTTC. It encodes CASSVAPGQSYEQYF.

This chain links TRBV2 with TRBJ1-2; 10 nucleotides agree with TRBD1. Germline loops: CDR1 SNHLY, CDR2 FYNNEI. Trimming took 4 bases from V and 8 from J; bases not matched to a gene: 10. This CDR3 has 15 amino acids. CDR3 amino acids: CASSVSGTGVQGYTF. The CDR3 coding sequence is TGTGCCAGCAGTGTTTCTGGGACAGGGGTTCAGGGCTACACCTTC.

The CDR3 bases are TGCGCCAGCAGCCAAGATGGAGATCAGCCCCAGCATTTT. This gives the protein CASSQDGDQPQHF. The chain carries TRBV4-1 and TRBJ1-5, with D uncertain. In germline, CDR1 is MGHRA, CDR2 YSYEKL. CDR3 length: 13 residues. V lost 0 bases, J lost 5 bases, and 5 bases lay in between.

The genes are TRBV10-3 and TRBJ2-7; D perhaps matches TRBD1 (5 bases). Germline CDR1 ENHRY, CDR2 SYGVKD. The CDR3 sequence is 12 residues long. V was cut by 6 bases and J by 2 bases, with 8 bases left in between. The CDR3 DNA follows: TGTGCCATCAGCCAGGGCCCCTACGAGCAGTACTTC. Its protein is CAISQGPYEQYF.

In its sample, this clone was seen once. The V and J genes are TRBV7-3 and TRBJ1-2, with D tentatively TRBD1 (6 bases). Between the trimmed V and J ends, which lost 5 bases and 2 bases, there was a span of 9 bases. This CDR3 contains 13 residues. Germline-derived CDR1 and CDR2 are SGHTA and FQGTGA. The CDR3 is CASSADRNYGYTF. DNA for the CDR3: TGTGCCAGCAGCGCCGACAGGAACTATGGCTACACCTTC.

CDR3 in DNA: TGTGCCAGCAGCGCAGGGATTACCTACGAGCAGTACTTC. Its protein is CASSAGITYEQYF. The V gene is TRBV7-3, the J gene TRBJ2-7; a weak D match, TRBD1 (5 bases). V lost 5 bases and J 2 bases, leaving 10 bases between the germline ends. This CDR3 contains 13 residues. Germline CDR1 reads SGHTA; CDR2 reads FQGTGA.

This chain connects TRBV5-1 to TRBJ1-1, with D possibly TRBD1 on 6 matching bases. With 6 bases removed from V and 0 bases from J, the gap between germline ends came to 15 bases. The CDR3 runs 15 residues. Germline V gene sequence: CDR1 SGHRS, CDR2 YFSETQ. The CDR3 sequence: CASKRGGNMNTEAFF. Here the CDR3 DNA reads TGCGCCAGCAAACGGGGGGGCAACATGAACACTGAAGCTTTCTTT.

This chain joins TRBV7-2 and TRBJ1-4; weak D call: TRBD1 (5 bases). The CDR3 has 15 residues. V shed 2 bases and J shed 6 bases, with 13 bases lying between them. Germline-derived CDR1 and CDR2 are SGHTA and FQGNSA. CDR3 loop: CASSLFPGKDEKLFF. The CDR3 DNA sequence: TGTGCCAGCAGCTTATTTCCAGGGAAGGATGAAAAACTGTTTTTT.

CDR3 in amino acids: CASSFDNSGNTIYF. In DNA form, the CDR3 reads TGTGCCAGCAGCTTTGACAACTCTGGAAACACCATATATTTT. The rearrangement uses TRBV5-6 and TRBJ1-3, with unresolved D. Trimming pared 2 bases from V and 0 bases from J, leaving 6 bases between. CDR1 SGHDT and CDR2 YYEEEE come from the germline V gene. This CDR3 comprises 14 residues.

The rearrangement links TRBV2 to TRBJ2-2; the match to TRBD1 covers 8 bases. V gave up 6 bases and J gave up 3 bases; unmatched junction bases: 15. CDR3 size: 18 residues. Germline values: CDR1 SNHLY, CDR2 FYNNEI. DNA of the CDR3: TGTGCCAGCAGCTCTACCCGCAGGGGGCCGAAGGACACCGGGGAGCTGTTTTTT. Protein product: CASSSTRRGPKDTGELFF.

The chain couples TRBV18 to TRBJ1-2; 10 bases are a match to TRBD1. CDR3 length: 14 amino acids. Germline V lookup: CDR1 KGHSH, CDR2 LQKENI. The V gene end was trimmed by 5 bases and the J gene end by 7 bases; junction bases not matched to a gene: 7. CDR3 sequence (DNA): TGTGCCAGCTCAGAGACAGGGGGCATCGGTGGCTACACCTTC. Protein: CASSETGGIGGYTF.

The chain couples TRBV5-1 to TRBJ2-2; a possible D gene is TRBD1 (6 bases). CDR3 length equals 14 residues. Trimming took off 3 bases at V and 3 bases at J, with 9 bases between the two ends. CDR1 SGHRS and CDR2 YFSETQ come from the germline V gene. CDR3 nucleotides: TGCGCCAGCAGCTGGGGGCCTGACACCGGGGAGCTGTTTTTT. Amino acid sequence: CASSWGPDTGELFF.

CDR3 bases: TGCGCCAGCAGCGCCACTGGTAGCAATCAGCCCCAGCATTTT. As protein: CASSATGSNQPQHF. This chain joins TRBV5-1 and TRBJ1-5; D unresolved. There are 14 residues in the CDR3. Germline V gene sequence: CDR1 SGHRS, CDR2 YFSETQ. Trimming took off 4 bases at V and 0 bases at J, with 8 bases between the two ends.

The rearrangement joins TRBV6-6 to TRBJ1-5; D is undetermined. Looked up from germline, CDR1 is MNHNY and CDR2 is SVGAGI (reference sequence). The CDR3 has 11 amino acids. V gave up 8 bases and J gave up 6 bases, with 8 bases separating them. This CDR3 is CASWLVQPQHF. CDR3 nucleotides: TGTGCCAGCTGGCTTGTTCAGCCCCAGCATTTT.

The chain combines TRBV5-6 with TRBJ2-4, with 8 bases identical to TRBD1. Per the germline V gene, CDR1 is SGHDT and CDR2 is YYEEEE. V lost 6 bases to trimming and J lost 2 bases; unmatched junction nucleotides: 10. This CDR3 comprises 16 residues. The CDR3 region is CASTTQGAATKNIQYF. In nucleotides, the CDR3 is TGTGCCAGCACTACGCAGGGGGCTGCGACCAAAAACATTCAGTACTTC.